This record looks at one T cell receptor (beta chain) sequence and its context. V lost 1 base and J lost 5, with 12 bases in between. Germline V gene lookup returns CDR1 SGDLS and CDR2 YYNGEE. This CDR3 spans 14 amino acids. The data derive from a study of blood T cell repertoires in COVID-19. The method was immunoSEQ multiplex PCR; TCRdb's version includes in-frame clones alone and lacks a portion of them. The sample lists 130,000 to 150,000 clones; roughly 87% were seen once. Sequenced material: peripheral blood. This clonotype was sampled from a woman aged 45-65 years with acute or convalescent COVID-19. The V and J genes are TRBV9 and TRBJ1-1, with D tentatively TRBD1 (5 bases). CDR3 region: CASSVSGEGTEAFF. CDR3 DNA sequence: TGTGCCAGCAGCGTATCCGGGGAGGGGACTGAAGCTTTCTTT.